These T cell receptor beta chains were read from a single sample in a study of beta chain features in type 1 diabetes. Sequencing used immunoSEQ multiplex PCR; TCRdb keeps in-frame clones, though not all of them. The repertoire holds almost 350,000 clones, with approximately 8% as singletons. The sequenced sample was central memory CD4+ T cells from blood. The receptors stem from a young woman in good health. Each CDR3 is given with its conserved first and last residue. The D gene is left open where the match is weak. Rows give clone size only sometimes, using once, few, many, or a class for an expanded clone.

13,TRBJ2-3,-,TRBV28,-,TGTGCCAGCAGTTCCCCCGTCACAGATACGCAGTATTTT,CASSSPVTDTQYF
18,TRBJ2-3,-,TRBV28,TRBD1,TGTGCCAGCAGTCAACTGGGACAGGGGGCGTTCGGCACAGATACGCAGTATTTT,CASSQLGQGAFGTDTQYF
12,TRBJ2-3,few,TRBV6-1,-,TGTGCCAGCAGGCCGGACACAGATACGCAGTATTTT,CASRPDTDTQYF
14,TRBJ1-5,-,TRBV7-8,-,TGTGCCAGCAGCGAAACCCCCCGTGGGCAGCCCCAGCATTTT,CASSETPRGQPQHF
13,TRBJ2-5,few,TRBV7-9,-,TGTGCCAGCAGCCAGACTAACCAAGAGACCCAGTACTTC,CASSQTNQETQYF
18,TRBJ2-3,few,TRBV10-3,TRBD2,TGTGCCATCAGTCACGCGTACTCACACCGGGACTATACAGATACGCAGTATTTT,CAISHAYSHRDYTDTQYF
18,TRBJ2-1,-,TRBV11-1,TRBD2,TGTGCCAGCAGCCCGTTGGTCCTAGCGGGAGGGCCTGTCGGTGAGCAGTTCTTC,CASSPLVLAGGPVGEQFF
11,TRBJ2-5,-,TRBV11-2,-,TGTGCCAGCAGCTTCCAAGAGACCCAGTACTTC,CASSFQETQYF
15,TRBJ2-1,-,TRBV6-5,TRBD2,TGTGCCAGCAGTTACTCTGCGGGAGGTAGGAATGAGCAGTTCTTC,CASSYSAGGRNEQFF
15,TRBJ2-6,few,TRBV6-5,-,TGTGCCAGCAGTTATGGGAGTACTGGGGCCAACGTCCTGACTTTC,CASSYGSTGANVLTF
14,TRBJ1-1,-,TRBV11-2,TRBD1,TGTGCCAGCAGCCTCTGGACAGGGGGCACTGAAGCTTTCTTT,CASSLWTGGTEAFF
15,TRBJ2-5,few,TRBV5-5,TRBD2,TGTGCCAGCAGCGCTAGCGGGACTAACCAAGAGACCCAGTACTTC,CASSASGTNQETQYF
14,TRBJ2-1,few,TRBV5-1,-,TGCGCCAGCAGCTTGGGCTATCGAGACAATGAGCAGTTCTTC,CASSLGYRDNEQFF
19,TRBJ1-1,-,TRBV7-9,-,TGTGCCAGCAGCCCCAACCTAAGGGACCTAAGTTCGTCTAACACTGAAGCTTTCTTT,CASSPNLRDLSSSNTEAFF
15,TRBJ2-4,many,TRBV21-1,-,TGTGCCAGCAGCAAAAGACGGCAGGGGAAGGACATTCAGTACTTC,CASSKRRQGKDIQYF
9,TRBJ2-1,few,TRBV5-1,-,TGCGCCAGCAGCTGGCAGCAGTTCTTC,CASSWQQFF
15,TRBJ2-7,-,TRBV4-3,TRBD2,TGCGCCAGCAGCCAAGGGGGCGGGAGTAGCTACGAGCAGTACTTC,CASSQGGGSSYEQYF
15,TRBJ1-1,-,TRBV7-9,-,TGTGCCAGCAGCTTAGGAGGTCGGAGGAACACTGAAGCTTTCTTT,CASSLGGRRNTEAFF
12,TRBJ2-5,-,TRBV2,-,TGTGCCAGCAGTGAGTTAGTAGGGACCCAGTACTTC,CASSELVGTQYF
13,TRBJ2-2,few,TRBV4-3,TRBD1,TGCGCCAGCAGCCATGGACAGGTTGGGGAGCTGTTTTTT,CASSHGQVGELFF